Following are 5 T cell receptor beta chains from one sample sequenced in a study of blood T cell repertoires in COVID-19. Only in-frame clones appear in the TCRdb table, and some are missing; sequencing was by immunoSEQ multiplex PCR. The sample has 200,000 to 300,000 clones, 65% to 85% seen once; the top ten hold over 4.5%. The source material was peripheral blood. The receptors derive from a human donor in a cohort sampled during active COVID-19.

This clone was detected a few times. The chain joins TRBV10-1 to TRBJ1-1; no clear D. The V gene lost 5 bases and the J gene lost 1 base, with 14 bases spanning the gap. Germline V gene data show CDR1 as WNHNN and CDR2 as SYGVQD (reference sequence). The CDR3 spans 15 residues. The CDR3 region is CASSPRQSANTEAFF. CDR3 DNA sequence: TGCGCCAGCAGTCCCCGGCAGAGCGCGAACACTGAAGCTTTCTTT.

This clone was observed a handful of times. V usage is TRBV7-9 and J usage is TRBJ2-3; 9 bases map to TRBD2. There are 15 residues in the CDR3. Germline trimming cut 5 bases from V and 8 bases from J; bases unmatched to any gene: 11. The germline V gene encodes CDR1 SEHNR and CDR2 FQNEAQ (reference sequence). CDR3 protein: CASSPREGLHGTQYF. The CDR3 DNA reads as TGTGCCAGCAGCCCGCGGGAGGGCCTCCACGGTACGCAGTATTTT.

The genes are TRBV7-2 and TRBJ1-5, with D maybe TRBD1 (6 bases). The V end was cut by 5 bases, the J end by 5 bases, with 16 bases between. There are 15 residues in the CDR3. CDR1 is SGHTA and CDR2 is FQGNSA in the germline V gene. CDR3 DNA sequence: TGTGCCAGCAGCCCCCAGGTGCCAGGGGATCAGCCCCAGCATTTT. It specifies CASSPQVPGDQPQHF.

The chain links TRBV2 to TRBJ1-1, with D tentatively TRBD1 (5 bases). CDR3 length: 14 amino acids. Trimming took 8 bases from V and 0 from J, leaving 13 bases between them. Germline loops: CDR1 SNHLY, CDR2 FYNNEI. In DNA form, the CDR3 reads TGTGCCAGCCTTCCAGGGTCCCTGAACACTGAAGCTTTCTTT. Encoded protein: CASLPGSLNTEAFF.

This clone showed up just a few times. The DNA for the CDR3 is TGCGCCAGCAGCTTGGTTGCGGGGGGGCCTAGCAATGAGCAGTTCTTC. Translating gives CASSLVAGGPSNEQFF. The gene calls are TRBV5-1 and TRBJ2-1; 9 bases map to TRBD2. V lost 0 bases and J lost 6; bases outside the gene matches: 7. The germline CDR1 and CDR2 sequences are SGHRS and YFSETQ. The CDR3 covers 16 residues.